This TCR beta chain is from a study of blood T cell repertoires in COVID-19. The wider study: The United States, Italy and Spain were the sources of the acute and convalescent COVID-19 samples. PBMCs, B-cell-depleted T cells, or T cells were the source of the cDNA or gDNA that made up the material.

TCRdb's table, derived via immunoSEQ multiplex PCR, lists solely in-frame clones and lacks some. The table includes over 250,000 clones, under 90% detected once. Participants, about 18 to 100 years old, spanned more than 20 US areas. Allocation to cohorts depended on clinical history reported by the participants. The sample comprised PBMCs or T cells enriched from blood (not recorded which). The TCR comes from a woman aged 60-70 years who had recovered from COVID-19.

The CDR3 DNA reads TGTGCCAGCAGTTTATCGATGCGGGGAGAGCAGTTCTTC. Encoded protein: CASSLSMRGEQFF. The chain recombines TRBV27 with TRBJ2-1; perhaps TRBD2 as D (6 bases). In germline, CDR1 is MNHEY, CDR2 SMNVEV (reference sequence). This CDR3 is 13 amino acids long. Deletions cut 0 bases from V and 10 bases from J, with 10 bases between.